The clone carrying this T cell receptor (beta chain) was seen only a few times. Its antigen is currently unknown. With 60 Vbeta and 13 Jbeta primers, the PCR was carried out. Original analysis: It was a later analysis that counted about 80 million unique TCR beta chains, of which around 11 million were shared. The method was immunoSEQ multiplex PCR; TCRdb's version includes in-frame clones alone and lacks a portion of them. The V and J calls and clone size come from that table; D and trimming were worked out from the DNA. The table records more than 85,000 clones, roughly 12% of them present only once. This sample stems from a study of cytomegalovirus exposure and HLA in healthy donors. Findings of the study overall: Sequencing artifact likely explains a cluster of highly shared sequence variants. Another analysis was done later, and it associated 15,000 to 20,000 TCR beta sequences with HLA alleles at 0.05 false discovery rate. Most TCR sequences showed up rarely, but some public TCRs showed up in many donors.

Specimen: PBMCs. The TCR sequence derives from a man aged 35 to 55 in good health and CMV-seropositive.

CDR3 bases: TGTGCCAGTTCCACAGGGGACCGGGGGACCCAGTACTTC. As protein: CASSTGDRGTQYF. This chain joins TRBV18 and TRBJ2-5; 7 nucleotides align to TRBD1. CDR3 length: 13 residues. After removal of 9 bases from V and 7 bases from J, the junction contained 11 bases not matched to a gene. Germline values: CDR1 KGHSH, CDR2 LQKENI. The full variable domain, rest sourced from reference TRBV18 and TRBJ2-5, is NAGVMQNPRHLVRRRGQEARLRCSPMKGHSHVYWYRQLPEEGLKFMVYLQKENIIDESGMPKERFSAEFPKEGPSILRIQQVVRGDSAAYFCASSTGDRGTQYFGPGTRLLVL.